This TCR beta chain derives from a study of blood T cell repertoires in COVID-19. Trimming removed 3 bases from V and 6 bases from J, with 21 bases in between. The germline gives CDR1 SGHVS, CDR2 FQNEAQ. This CDR3 region has 16 residues. Measured with immunoSEQ multiplex PCR; TCRdb has only the in-frame clones, and not every one. The sample lists approximately 170,000 clones, around 87% occurring once. Sequences were obtained from peripheral blood. The V call is TRBV7-8, the J call TRBJ2-7; maybe TRBD2 (8 bases). The TCR comes from a woman older than 75 with COVID-19, enrolled during active disease. The CDR3 DNA reads TGTGCCAGCAGCTTCAGTGACAAGGGGGCGGGAGGCGAGCAGTACTTC. This codes for CASSFSDKGAGGEQYF.